One sample yielded the 26 T cell receptor beta chains listed below, sequenced in a study of identical twins. TCRdb re-called the 5' RACE reads through MiXCR, storing one row per CDR3 protein. The sample holds 1.5 million to 2 million distinct CDR3 sequences, about 32% seen once. The sequencing sample was made of cord blood. The receptor source for this set is a newborn girl in good health.

The J gene is TRBJ2-7, the V gene TRBV6-5; 7 nucleotides match TRBD2. The CDR3 extends over 16 amino acids. CDR1 is MNHEY and CDR2 is SVGAGI in the germline V gene. Unmatched junction bases numbered 17, after V lost 5 bases and J lost 7 bases. The DNA for the CDR3 is TGTGCCAGCAGTCGATGGACTAGTTTCTTATACAATGAGCAGTACTTC. Residues: CASSRWTSFLYNEQYF.

This clonotype was seen at least ten times. The CDR3 spells CASSFRLAGANEQFF. DNA for the CDR3: TGTGCCAGCAGTTTCCGACTAGCGGGAGCCAATGAGCAGTTCTTC. The genes are TRBV27 and TRBJ2-1, with 12 bases matching TRBD2. The CDR3 contains 15 residues. Trimming removed 3 bases from V and 6 bases from J; junction bases left unmatched: 3. Germline V gene sequence: CDR1 MNHEY, CDR2 SMNVEV (reference sequence).

The rearrangement uses TRBV10-3 and TRBJ1-3; D is possibly TRBD1 (5 bases). CDR1 is ENHRY and CDR2 is SYGVKD in the germline V gene. Trimming removed 8 bases from V and 0 bases from J, with 11 bases in between. The CDR3 spans 14 residues. This chain's CDR3 is CAIAATVSGNTIYF. CDR3 DNA: TGTGCCATCGCCGCGACAGTCTCTGGAAACACCATATATTTT.

The V call is TRBV12-3 or TRBV12-4, the J call TRBJ2-2, with D hard to call. Trimming left V 5 bases short and J 5 bases short, with 6 bases between. This CDR3 comprises 12 residues. The CDR3 spells CASSIDTGELFF. CDR3 coding DNA: TGTGCCAGCAGTATAGATACCGGGGAGCTGTTTTTT.

This chain joins TRBV12-3 or TRBV12-4 and TRBJ2-2; D unclear. CDR3 length: 17 residues. The ends were cut back, 3 bases at V and 1 base at J, with 15 bases in the middle. The CDR3 DNA is TGTGCCAGCAGTTTTCGGGTTCTGAGGAAGAACACCGGGGAGCTGTTTTTT. Residues: CASSFRVLRKNTGELFF.

This chain joins TRBV24-1 and TRBJ1-4; no reliable D call. CDR1 and CDR2 (germline): KGHDR, SFDVKD. V shed 9 bases and J shed 8 bases, with 21 bases lying between them. This CDR3 is built from 15 residues. For the CDR3, the DNA is TGTGCCACCGGTCGAAACCGGGTAGGAGACGAAAAACTGTTTTTT. It translates to CATGRNRVGDEKLFF.

This clonotype was seen a handful of times. V is TRBV12-3 or TRBV12-4 and J is TRBJ2-1; D ambiguous. The CDR3 has 12 residues. Trimming pared 6 bases from V and 10 bases from J, leaving 13 bases between. The CDR3 here is CASSPSGVEQFF. CDR3 bases: TGTGCCAGCAGCCCATCGGGTGTGGAGCAGTTCTTC.

This chain connects TRBV5-1 to TRBJ2-7; a possible D gene is TRBD1 (6 bases). The J call could be wrong; TRBJ2-4 is a better fit for the DNA end. The CDR3 length is 16 residues. Per the germline V gene, CDR1 is SGHRS and CDR2 is YFSETQ. The CDR3 here is CASSPIPGHPGNIQYF. The DNA of the CDR3 is TGCGCCAGCAGCCCTATCCCGGGACACCCAGGGAACATTCAGTACTTC.

This clonotype was picked up many times. The CDR3 here is CSGSRGENIQYF. The CDR3 DNA is TGCAGCGGAAGTCGGGGCGAAAACATTCAGTACTTC. The chain couples TRBV29-1 to TRBJ2-4; D is tentatively TRBD1 or TRBD2 (5 bases each). V lost 7 bases, J lost 5 bases, and 12 bases lay in between. Per the germline V gene, CDR1 is SQVTM and CDR2 is ANQGSEA. CDR3 size: 12 residues.

This clonotype showed up just a few times. This chain connects TRBV12-3 or TRBV12-4 to TRBJ2-3, with D unclear. Trimming cost V 4 bases and J 7 bases, with 15 bases left between them. The CDR3 consists of 14 residues. CDR3 sequence (DNA): TGTGCCAGCAGTTCCCAGCGCGAGCGCTATACGCAGTATTTT. Amino acids: CASSSQRERYTQYF.

A few counts support this clonotype. This rearrangement joins TRBV20-1 to TRBJ2-3, with TRBD2 matching over 10 bases. The CDR3 is 14 residues long. The J segment lost 5 bases and the V segment lost 2 bases, leaving 4 bases of the junction unmatched. The germline V gene encodes CDR1 DFQATT and CDR2 SNEGSKA (reference sequence). The CDR3: CSARSGGAEDTQYF. DNA of the CDR3: TGCAGTGCTAGAAGCGGGGGGGCCGAAGATACGCAGTATTTT.

The chain is built from TRBV5-1 and TRBJ1-6, with D hard to call. Looked up from germline, CDR1 is SGHRS and CDR2 is YFSETQ. CDR3 size: 15 residues. With 3 bases removed from V and 5 bases from J, the gap between germline ends came to 12 bases. The CDR3 reads CASSSRTRNNSPLHF. The CDR3 DNA follows: TGCGCCAGCAGCTCACGGACCCGAAATAATTCACCCCTCCACTTT.

The chain has TRBV20-1 and TRBJ1-1; 8 positions match TRBD1. This CDR3 contains 13 residues. Trimming took 1 base from V and 11 from J; bases not matched to a gene: 9. Per the germline V gene, CDR1 is DFQATT and CDR2 is SNEGSKA (reference sequence). The CDR3 sequence: CSARVGQGGRAFF. In DNA, the CDR3 is TGCAGTGCTAGAGTCGGACAGGGTGGTCGGGCTTTCTTT.

Turning to this clonotype: Germline and junction disagree at one end, which may indicate a read error. V usage is TRBV11-2 and J usage is TRBJ1-2; a possible D gene is TRBD1 (5 bases). Germline values: CDR1 SGHAT, CDR2 FQNNGV. The CDR3 totals 15 residues. DNA of the CDR3: TGTGCCAGCAGCTTAGGGTCCGATCGGGGCTATGGCGACACCTTC. Amino acids: CASSLGSDRGYGDTF.

This clonotype appeared a few times. The V call is TRBV7-9, the J call TRBJ1-2, with D possibly being TRBD1 (6 bases). The germline CDR1 and CDR2 sequences are SEHNR and FQNEAQ (reference sequence). The CDR3 is made up of 19 amino acids. V dropped 3 bases and J dropped 0 bases, with 23 bases sitting between them. The CDR3 DNA reads TGTGCCAGCAGCTTTAGGTCTCCCCCGGGGGCGGCAGCTAACTATGGCTACACCTTC. It codes for CASSFRSPPGAAANYGYTF.

This clonotype was found many times. DNA of the CDR3: TGTGCCAGCAGCCATAGTCGGAGGAGTGGGTACAATGAGCAGTTCTTC. Translating it yields CASSHSRRSGYNEQFF. The J gene is TRBJ2-1, the V gene TRBV7-2; the D gene is possibly TRBD2 (5 bases). Germline V CDR1 and CDR2: SGHTA, FQGNSA. This CDR3 has 16 amino acids. Trimming took off 5 bases at V and 4 bases at J, with 18 bases between the two ends.

This clonotype was counted many times. The rearrangement joins TRBV7-2 to TRBJ2-3, with 8 nucleotides matching TRBD2. Trimming cost V 3 bases and J 0 bases; bases outside gene matches: 2. This CDR3 spans 15 amino acids. Germline V lookup: CDR1 SGHTA, CDR2 FQGNSA. For the CDR3, the DNA is TGTGCCAGCAGCTTTCTAGCGGGTAGCACAGATACGCAGTATTTT. Its translation: CASSFLAGSTDTQYF.

The genes are TRBV5-1 and TRBJ1-4, with 9 nucleotides matching TRBD1. The CDR3 totals 15 residues. Germline CDR1 SGHRS, CDR2 YFSETQ. V lost 5 bases and J lost 5; bases outside the gene matches: 7. CDR3 sequence: CASSQQGAVNEKLFF. The CDR3 coding sequence is TGCGCCAGCAGTCAACAGGGGGCCGTAAATGAAAAACTGTTTTTT.

This clonotype was found a few times. This rearrangement joins TRBV11-2 to TRBJ1-1; the match to TRBD1 covers 8 bases. Germline values: CDR1 SGHAT, CDR2 FQNNGV. The CDR3 loop spans 16 amino acids. V lost 3 bases and J lost 1; bases outside the gene matches: 7. In nucleotides, the CDR3 is TGTGCCAGCAGCTTGGGCAGGGGGCGCGGGAACACTGAAGCTTTCTTT. Translation gives CASSLGRGRGNTEAFF.

The chain uses TRBV20-1 and TRBJ2-1, with D hard to call. The CDR3 runs 13 residues. Germline CDR1 and CDR2: DFQATT and SNEGSKA (reference sequence). V was cut by 5 bases and J by 5 bases, with 13 bases left in between. The DNA of the CDR3 is TGCAGTGCTGAACATATAAAAAACAATGAGCAGTTCTTC. It encodes CSAEHIKNNEQFF.

The J gene is TRBJ2-2, the V gene TRBV10-3; maybe TRBD2 (6 bases). Germline V gene data show CDR1 as ENHRY and CDR2 as SYGVKD. V gave up 3 bases and J gave up 3 bases, with 14 bases separating them. The CDR3 runs to 16 residues. The CDR3 DNA is TGTGCCATCAGTGACGAGAGGGACTTTGACACCGGGGAGCTGTTTTTT. Protein product: CAISDERDFDTGELFF.

The rearrangement uses TRBV3-1 and TRBJ1-3; D unresolved. This CDR3 has 12 residues. Germline V gene sequence: CDR1 LGHDT, CDR2 YNNKEL (reference sequence). Trimming pared 4 bases from V and 10 bases from J, leaving 11 bases between. CDR3 loop: CASSLRKGTIYF. CDR3 coding DNA: TGTGCCAGCAGCCTCAGGAAGGGTACCATATATTTT.

This clonotype was seen repeatedly, ten times or more. This rearrangement joins TRBV24-1 to TRBJ2-7; TRBD1 might be the D (5 bases). The CDR3 has 12 residues. The germline V gene has CDR1 KGHDR and CDR2 SFDVKD. The ends were cut back, 7 bases at V and 2 bases at J, with 8 bases in the middle. The CDR3 region is CATRDNAYEQYF. In DNA, the CDR3 is TGTGCCACCAGGGACAATGCCTACGAGCAGTACTTC.

A few counts support this clonotype. The V and J genes are TRBV20-1 and TRBJ2-4; 7 bases fit TRBD2. Trimming cost V 3 bases and J 1 base; bases outside gene matches: 21. The CDR3 totals 20 residues. Germline CDR1 reads DFQATT; CDR2 reads SNEGSKA (reference sequence). CDR3 sequence (DNA): TGCAGTGCTAGCATACCCAACCACCGGGACTGGGGGGGTGCCAAAAACATTCAGTACTTC. Translation gives CSASIPNHRDWGGAKNIQYF.

In its sample, this clonotype was seen a few times. The chain uses TRBV6-2 or TRBV6-3 and TRBJ2-7; a weak D match, TRBD1 (6 bases). The V end was cut by 1 base, the J end by 3 bases, with 10 bases between. Germline CDR1 MNHEY, CDR2 SVGEGT. The CDR3 loop spans 14 amino acids. CDR3 amino acids: CASSYLDSVYEQYF. The CDR3 coding sequence is TGTGCCAGCAGTTACTTGGACAGCGTCTACGAGCAGTACTTC.

In its sample, this clonotype was seen a few times. This rearrangement joins TRBV5-1 to TRBJ1-5; 8 nucleotides line up with TRBD1. Germline assignment: CDR1 SGHRS and CDR2 YFSETQ. V lost 4 bases to trimming and J lost 4 bases; unmatched junction nucleotides: 7. This CDR3 spans 15 amino acids. The chain's CDR3 is CASSPGDRGNQPQHF. Written as DNA, the CDR3 is TGCGCCAGCAGCCCAGGCGACAGGGGAAATCAGCCCCAGCATTTT.